The clone carrying this T cell receptor beta chain was seen only a few times. The data originate from a study of OX40 agonist ivuxolimab in advanced cancers. Repertoires were generated with immunoSEQ multiplex PCR, while TCRdb's copy carries only in-frame clones and drops some. Of around 25,000 clones detected, roughly 80% appear once; the ten largest clones hold 1.4%. The length of the CDR3 is 16 residues. The germline V gene encodes CDR1 KGHSH and CDR2 LQKENI. V was trimmed by 1 base and J by 8 bases, leaving 17 bases between them. Sequencing used CD4+ or CD8+ T cells sorted from blood, obtained in a trial of the OX40 agonist ivuxolimab. The chain has TRBV18 and TRBJ1-4; D might be TRBD1 (5 bases). The TCR sequence derives from an adult with an advanced solid tumor such as melanoma, head and neck, liver or kidney cancer. The CDR3 loop reads CASSPQGKAVNEKLFF. The CDR3 bases are TGTGCCAGCTCACCACAGGGGAAGGCGGTTAACGAAAAACTGTTTTTT. Looking up the rest from reference TRBV18 and TRBJ1-4 gives the full variable domain: NAGVMQNPRHLVRRRGQEARLRCSPMKGHSHVYWYRQLPEEGLKFMVYLQKENIIDESGMPKERFSAEFPKEGPSILRIQQVVRGDSAAYFCASSPQGKAVNEKLFFGSGTQLSVL.